Presented here are 8 T cell receptor beta chains from one specimen sequenced in a study of T cells in Graves' hyperthyroidism and ophthalmopathy. TCR beta CDR3 region amplification was performed from RNA transcripts. The primer set for the first-round RT-PCR of the TCR CDR3 was HTBI. TCRdb reprocessed the multiplex PCR reads via MiXCR and lists one record per CDR3 protein. This repertoire shows 350,000 to 400,000 distinct CDR3 sequences, about 16% found once; its top ten account for 30% to 35%. The sample was blood. The receptors shown here come from a young woman with Graves' hyperthyroidism.

The V gene is TRBV10-1, the J gene TRBJ2-5; 13 bases are shared with TRBD2. This CDR3 is built from 17 residues. The ends lost 5 bases at V and 0 bases at J; junction bases unmatched: 6. Germline CDR1 reads WNHNN; CDR2 reads SYGVQD (reference sequence). As DNA, the CDR3 is TGCGCCAGCAGTTCCGGGACTAGCGGGACGAACCAAGAGACCCAGTACTTC. Protein sequence: CASSSGTSGTNQETQYF.

This clonotype was detected ten times or more. The rearrangement uses TRBV20-1 and TRBJ2-3; 7 positions agree with TRBD2. This CDR3 is built from 15 residues. V was pared by 2 bases and J by 0 bases, with 5 bases of the junction left unmatched. Germline loops: CDR1 DFQATT, CDR2 SNEGSKA (reference sequence). The CDR3 DNA follows: TGCAGTGCTAGAAAGCGGGGATCTAGCACAGATACGCAGTATTTT. It yields the protein CSARKRGSSTDTQYF.

This clonotype occurred a few times. V gene TRBV7-9 combines with J gene TRBJ2-1; TRBD2 aligns across 8 bases. Per germline, CDR1 SEHNR and CDR2 FQNEAQ (reference sequence). There are 14 residues in the CDR3. J was trimmed by 9 bases and V by 2 bases; bases with no gene match: 6. DNA of the CDR3: TGTGCCAGCAGCTTATCAGCGGGAGCGGGTGAGCAGTTCTTC. Residues: CASSLSAGAGEQFF.

This clonotype was detected only a few times. The rearrangement uses TRBV7-3 and TRBJ2-2, with 7 bases identical to TRBD1. This CDR3 contains 14 residues. The germline gives CDR1 SGHTA, CDR2 FQGTGA. V shed 4 bases, J shed 4 bases, and the junction held 3 bases outside the gene matches. CDR3 sequence (DNA): TGTGCCAGCAGCTCGACAGGGCCCACCGGGGAGCTGTTTTTT. This codes for CASSSTGPTGELFF.

The genes are TRBV3-1 and TRBJ2-7, with D uncertain. This CDR3 has 11 amino acids. Germline V gene data show CDR1 as LGHDT and CDR2 as YNNKEL (reference sequence). V lost 5 bases, J lost 9 bases, and 11 bases lay in between. The CDR3 loop is CASSYEAVQYF. The CDR3 nucleotides read TGTGCCAGCAGCTATGAGGCTGTGCAGTACTTC.

This clonotype was counted ten times or more. The chain uses TRBV6-1 and TRBJ1-2; 8 nucleotides line up with TRBD1. The CDR3 covers 15 residues. In germline, CDR1 is MNHNS, CDR2 SASEGT. Trimming at V came to 4 bases and at J to 5 bases, leaving 9 bases not matched to a gene. The CDR3 loop is CASSGSGQGLYGYTF. DNA for the CDR3: TGTGCCAGCAGTGGATCCGGACAGGGCCTTTATGGCTACACCTTC.

This clonotype appeared a few times. This chain connects TRBV7-9 to TRBJ1-5, with 7 nucleotides matching TRBD1. V shed 6 bases and J 7 bases; nucleotides not matched to a gene: 12. The CDR3 totals 15 residues. CDR1 SEHNR and CDR2 FQNEAQ come from the germline V gene (reference sequence). The CDR3 region is CASSPDRVKGQPQHF. CDR3 DNA sequence: TGTGCCAGCAGTCCCGACAGGGTCAAAGGGCAGCCCCAGCATTTT.

The table lists this clonotype with a few counts. The J gene is TRBJ2-1, the V gene TRBV5-1, with 7 nucleotides matching TRBD1. The CDR3 consists of 16 residues. Unmatched junction bases numbered 8, after V lost 0 bases and J lost 5 bases. The germline CDR1 and CDR2 sequences are SGHRS and YFSETQ. As DNA, the CDR3 is TGCGCCAGCAGCTTGGCCGAAGGGGGCGCCCACAATGAGCAGTTCTTC. This codes for CASSLAEGGAHNEQFF.